The sequence of this TCR beta chain was determined in a study of spatial heterogeneity in lung cancer. For this clonotype: Antigen specificity is unknown.

CDR3 length: 14 amino acids. The germline V gene has CDR1 SGHRS and CDR2 YFSETQ. The ends lost 10 bases at V and 6 bases at J; junction bases unmatched: 14. One entry per CDR3 protein results from TCRdb running MiXCR on the 5' RACE reads. The sample contains tens of thousands of distinct CDR3 sequences, under 6.5% of which appear only once. Described time point: sample taken at primary tumor resection. Unsorted whole RNA samples from tumor, nontumor lung or frozen PBMC were sequenced. Study findings and constraints: In blood, ubiquitous expanded tumor TCRs appeared more at resection than follow-up.

The receptor was derived from a male donor with early-stage non-small cell lung cancer. The rearrangement joins TRBV5-1 to TRBJ2-3; 7 bases are a match to TRBD1. Here the sequenced sample was PBMCs, taken at surgery. The CDR3 nucleotides read TGCGCCGTATCCAACAGGGGCCCCCCCGATACGCAGTATTTT. It codes for CAVSNRGPPDTQYF.